The 8 T cell receptor beta chains given below trace back to one sample, sequenced in a study of cytomegalovirus exposure and HLA in healthy donors. Method: immunoSEQ multiplex PCR; TCRdb's copy keeps in-frame clones and lacks some. The table lists 150,000 to 200,000 clones, 85% of them singletons. Input material: PBMCs. The receptors derive from a man younger than 35 in good health and CMV-seropositive.

The rearrangement uses TRBV6-5 and TRBJ2-4, with 7 positions matching TRBD1. This CDR3 comprises 13 residues. The germline V gene encodes CDR1 MNHEY and CDR2 SVGAGI. V trimming: 5 bases; J trimming: 14 bases; junction bases outside the gene matches: 12. CDR3 in amino acids: CASSQRGTAVKYF. CDR3 coding DNA: TGTGCCAGCAGTCAAAGAGGGACAGCCGTAAAGTACTTC.

The chain links TRBV19 to TRBJ1-5; D may be TRBD1 (5 bases). V was trimmed by 6 bases and J by 10 bases, leaving 19 bases between them. Germline V gene sequence: CDR1 LNHDA, CDR2 SQIVND (reference sequence). CDR3 length equals 14 residues. CDR3 residues: CASRPGLTGNPQHF. The CDR3 region has the DNA TGTGCCAGTAGACCGGGACTTACGGGGAACCCCCAGCATTTT.

The gene calls are TRBV6-6 and TRBJ1-2, with D hard to call. The germline CDR1 and CDR2 sequences are MNHNY and SVGAGI (reference sequence). The CDR3 has 12 amino acids. V was trimmed by 5 bases and J by 0 bases, leaving 4 bases between them. In DNA form, the CDR3 reads TGTGCCAGCAGTATAGCTAACTATGGCTACACCTTC. Translation gives CASSIANYGYTF.

This chain joins TRBV5-4 and TRBJ2-7; D gene unclear. Per germline, CDR1 SGHNT and CDR2 YYREEE (reference sequence). The ends were cut back, 5 bases at V and 0 bases at J, with 12 bases in the middle. The CDR3 length is 14 residues. The CDR3 is CASSPLVSSYEQYF. The CDR3 region has the DNA TGTGCCAGCAGTCCGCTGGTCAGCTCCTACGAGCAGTACTTC.

The V and J genes are TRBV5-1 and TRBJ2-7; 8 positions agree with TRBD1. The V and J ends lost 4 bases and 2 bases, in that order; junction bases with no gene match: 8. Germline V CDR1 and CDR2: SGHRS, YFSETQ. This CDR3 is built from 15 residues. CDR3 residues: CASSAPDRGTYEQYF. The CDR3 coding sequence is TGCGCCAGCAGCGCTCCCGACAGGGGAACCTACGAGCAGTACTTC.

Within the sample, this clone is medium-sized (0.01 to 0.1%). V usage is TRBV19 and J usage is TRBJ2-5; 9 bases align to TRBD2. The CDR3 totals 15 residues. After removal of 5 bases from V and 5 bases from J, the junction contained 9 bases not matched to a gene. Germline CDR1 and CDR2: LNHDA and SQIVND (reference sequence). The CDR3 DNA is TGTGCCAGTAGTGTGAGCGGGAGGATGGAGGAGACCCAGTACTTC. Its protein is CASSVSGRMEETQYF. Filled out from reference TRBV19 and TRBJ2-5, the complete variable domain reads DGGITQSPKYLFRKEGQNVTLSCEQNLNHDAMYWYRQDPGQGLRLIYYSQIVNDFQKGDIAEGYSVSREKKESFPLTVTSAQKNPTAFYLCASSVSGRMEETQYFGPGTRLLVL.

J is TRBJ2-7 and V is TRBV7-9, with 7 bases fitting TRBD2. CDR1 and CDR2 (germline): SEHNR, FQNEAQ (reference sequence). The CDR3 is 15 residues long. J gave up 1 base and V 6 bases, and 9 bases lay outside the gene matches. DNA of the CDR3: TGTGCCAGCAGTCGGGGGGTAGGAGTATCCTACGAGCAGTACTTC. Translating gives CASSRGVGVSYEQYF.

This chain uses TRBV4-2 with TRBJ1-2; D might be TRBD1 (5 bases). The V end lost 0 bases, the J end lost 6 bases, and 11 bases lay between the germline ends. The CDR3 is 14 residues long. Germline loops: CDR1 LGHNA, CDR2 YNFKEQ. The CDR3 coding sequence is TGTGCCAGCAGCCAAGACAGGGTTTCGGATGGCTACACCTTC. Translation: CASSQDRVSDGYTF.